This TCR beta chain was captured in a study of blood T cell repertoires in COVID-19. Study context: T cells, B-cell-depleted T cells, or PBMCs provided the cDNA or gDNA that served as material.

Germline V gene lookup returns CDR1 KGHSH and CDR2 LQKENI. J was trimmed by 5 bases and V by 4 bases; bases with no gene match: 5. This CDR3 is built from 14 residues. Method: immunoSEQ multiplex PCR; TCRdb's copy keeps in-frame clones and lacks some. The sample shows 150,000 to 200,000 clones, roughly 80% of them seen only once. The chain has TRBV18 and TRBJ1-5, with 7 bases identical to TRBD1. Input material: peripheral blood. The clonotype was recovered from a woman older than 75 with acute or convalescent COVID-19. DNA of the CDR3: TGTGCCAGCTCACAAAGACAGGGTGATCAGCCCCAGCATTTT. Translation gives CASSQRQGDQPQHF.